A single sample is the source of the 21 T cell receptor beta chains below, sequenced in a study of blood T cell repertoires in COVID-19. Assay: immunoSEQ multiplex PCR; the TCRdb copy retains only in-frame clones and omits some. The sample records about 76,000 clones, around nine tenths being singletons. Sequenced: peripheral blood. These receptor sequences come from a man in his fifties or sixties with active COVID-19.

This chain uses TRBV5-4 with TRBJ1-2, with a possible D match to TRBD1 (5 bases). The V end was cut by 2 bases, the J end by 8 bases, with 19 bases between. This CDR3 spans 15 amino acids. Germline lookup yields CDR1 SGHNT and CDR2 YYREEE (reference sequence). CDR3 DNA sequence: TGTGCCAGCAGCTTCGGGGGGAGCCCTGACGGGGGCTACACCTTC. This gives the protein CASSFGGSPDGGYTF.

This clone is a singleton in its sample. This chain connects TRBV7-3 to TRBJ2-7, with 7 bases that match TRBD2. Germline V gene lookup returns CDR1 SGHTA and CDR2 FQGTGA. The CDR3 is made up of 15 amino acids. Losses at the gene ends were 3 bases for V and 0 bases for J; bases not matched to a gene: 5. The chain's CDR3 is CASSLSGGISYEQYF. CDR3 DNA sequence: TGTGCCAGCAGCTTGTCGGGGGGTATCTCCTACGAGCAGTACTTC.

The chain uses TRBV28 and TRBJ2-7; 9 nucleotides match TRBD1. The trim removed 5 bases at V and 2 bases at J, leaving 7 bases unmatched. This CDR3 is 15 amino acids long. CDR1 and CDR2 from the germline V gene are MDHEN and SYDVKM. CDR3 DNA: TGTGCCAGCAGTGGACGGGACAGGGCGGCCTACGAGCAGTACTTC. Translating gives CASSGRDRAAYEQYF.

The chain has TRBV28 and TRBJ2-1; a possible D gene is TRBD2 (7 bases). The germline V gene has CDR1 MDHEN and CDR2 SYDVKM. Trimming left V 2 bases short and J 4 bases short, with 12 bases between. This CDR3 is built from 15 residues. DNA for the CDR3: TGTGCCAGCAGTTTACTCGGGGGGCGATACAATGAGCAGTTCTTC. Encoded protein: CASSLLGGRYNEQFF.

This clone was recorded only once. J is TRBJ2-5 and V is TRBV6-2 or TRBV6-3; D unclear. V dropped 0 bases and J dropped 5 bases, with 13 bases sitting between them. CDR1 and CDR2 (germline): MNHEY, SVGEGT. The CDR3 covers 15 residues. CDR3: CASSYSSRSFETQYF. CDR3 DNA sequence: TGTGCCAGCAGTTACTCGAGTCGGTCCTTTGAGACCCAGTACTTC.

Only a few counts were recorded for this clone. V gene TRBV30 combines with J gene TRBJ1-4; D is undetermined. The CDR3 is 15 residues long. CDR1 and CDR2 (germline): GTSNPN, SVGIG (reference sequence). V was shortened by 3 bases and J by 6 bases, with 17 bases between the two germline ends. This CDR3 is CAWRTPSGFYEKLFF. CDR3 DNA: TGTGCCTGGAGGACCCCTTCGGGTTTTTATGAAAAACTGTTTTTT.

The chain carries TRBV24-1 and TRBJ2-3; D is perhaps TRBD1 (6 bases). V lost 4 bases, J lost 3 bases, and 10 bases lay in between. Looked up from germline, CDR1 is KGHDR and CDR2 is SFDVKD. The CDR3 loop spans 14 amino acids. CDR3 DNA: TGTGCCACCAGTGAGTCAGGGGCGACAGATACGCAGTATTTT. This translates into CATSESGATDTQYF.

The genes are TRBV24-1 and TRBJ2-1, with 8 bases identical to TRBD2. Germline V gene data show CDR1 as KGHDR and CDR2 as SFDVKD. The CDR3 length is 16 residues. V gave up 5 bases and J gave up 7 bases; unmatched junction bases: 12. The CDR3 DNA reads as TGTGCCACCAGTGCCCCGAGCGGGAGCCCTGGGAATGAGCAGTTCTTC. Translated: CATSAPSGSPGNEQFF.

This sequence joins TRBV3-1 (or the pseudogene TRBV3-2) and TRBJ2-7; TRBD1 might be the D (6 bases). Germline-derived CDR1 and CDR2 are LGHDT and YNNKEL (reference sequence). V was trimmed by 7 bases and J by 6 bases, leaving 16 bases between them. The CDR3 runs to 13 residues. The CDR3 DNA reads TGTGCCAGCACCACACAGGGATCTAGCGAGCAGTACTTC. Protein product: CASTTQGSSEQYF.

The chain joins TRBV27 to TRBJ2-2; TRBD1 matches 8 bases. The CDR3 has 14 amino acids. V gave up 5 bases and J gave up 5 bases; unmatched junction bases: 4. The germline gives CDR1 MNHEY, CDR2 SMNVEV (reference sequence). The CDR3 DNA sequence: TGTGCCAGCAGTCCGACAGGGGTTACCGGGGAGCTGTTTTTT. Translating it yields CASSPTGVTGELFF.

The chain couples TRBV11-2 to TRBJ1-6; TRBD1 aligns across 8 bases. The trim removed 0 bases at V and 4 bases at J, leaving 14 bases unmatched. This CDR3 spans 20 amino acids. The V gene's germline CDR1 is SGHAT and CDR2 FQNNGV. The CDR3 DNA follows: TGTGCCAGCAGCTTAGACGGACAGGGTGAGGGCTGGGATTATAATTCACCCCTCCACTTT. This sequence encodes CASSLDGQGEGWDYNSPLHF. Full variable domain (outside the CDR3, taken from reference TRBV11-2 and TRBJ1-6): EAGVAQSPRYKIIEKRQSVAFWCNPISGHATLYWYQQILGQGPKLLIQFQNNGVVDDSQLPKDRFSAERLKGVDSTLKIQPAKLEDSAVYLCASSLDGQGEGWDYNSPLHFGNGTRLTVT.

This chain uses TRBV28 with TRBJ2-2, with TRBD1 matching over 10 bases. With 6 bases clipped from V and 3 bases from J, the junction kept 7 bases outside the gene matches. Germline lookup yields CDR1 MDHEN and CDR2 SYDVKM. The CDR3 is 16 residues long. CDR3 bases: TGTGCCAGCAGGCCACACGGGACAGGGGACACCGGGGAGCTGTTTTTT. It specifies CASRPHGTGDTGELFF.

This clone was counted between two and nine times. The V gene is TRBV5-1, the J gene TRBJ2-4, with D maybe TRBD2 (5 bases). This CDR3 region has 15 residues. The germline CDR1 and CDR2 sequences are SGHRS and YFSETQ. With 4 bases removed from V and 5 bases from J, the gap between germline ends came to 16 bases. CDR3 in amino acids: CASSPSGVSQNIQYF. CDR3 DNA sequence: TGCGCCAGCAGCCCTTCCGGGGTTAGTCAAAACATTCAGTACTTC.

Written as DNA, the CDR3 is TGTGCCAGCTCAGTAACAGGCACAGATACGCAGTATTTT. This encodes CASSVTGTDTQYF. J is TRBJ2-3 and V is TRBV18; no definite D call. This CDR3 has 13 amino acids. CDR1 is KGHSH and CDR2 is LQKENI in the germline V gene. V was cut by 5 bases and J by 1 base, with 7 bases left in between. Supplemented by reference TRBV18 and TRBJ2-3, the full variable domain reads NAGVMQNPRHLVRRRGQEARLRCSPMKGHSHVYWYRQLPEEGLKFMVYLQKENIIDESGMPKERFSAEFPKEGPSILRIQQVVRGDSAAYFCASSVTGTDTQYFGPGTRLTVL.

V and J are TRBV4-2 and TRBJ2-1, with D tentatively TRBD2 (5 bases). CDR3 length: 12 amino acids. The germline V gene encodes CDR1 LGHNA and CDR2 YNFKEQ. The germline V and J ends were trimmed by 5 bases and 9 bases, with 11 bases remaining between them. CDR3 DNA sequence: TGTGCCAGCAGCTCAGCGGCGGGTGAGCAGTTCTTC. Translating it yields CASSSAAGEQFF.

The V and J genes are TRBV21-1 and TRBJ1-3; TRBD1, the D gene given by the table, was not confirmed from the DNA. TRBV21-1 is shown as a pseudogene. This CDR3 region has 18 residues. This CDR3 is CASSKDRGERKAGNTIYF. The CDR3 DNA follows: TGTGCCAGCAGCAAGGACAGGGGCGAAAGAAAAGCTGGAAACACCATATATTTT.

V is TRBV4-2 and J is TRBJ2-1, with 9 bases fitting TRBD2. V was clipped by 4 bases and J by 7 bases; unmatched bases: 8. This CDR3 has 15 residues. CDR1 is LGHNA and CDR2 is YNFKEQ in the germline V gene. DNA for the CDR3: TGTGCCAGCAGCCCCGACGGCGGGAGGGGGAATGAGCAGTTCTTC. It is translated as CASSPDGGRGNEQFF.

The V call is TRBV5-5, the J call TRBJ1-6; D not certain. CDR3 length: 17 residues. Germline values: CDR1 SGHKS, CDR2 YYEKEE (reference sequence). Trimming cost V 0 bases and J 0 bases, with 10 bases left between them. CDR3 sequence reads: CASSLGGWSSYNSPLHF. In DNA, the CDR3 is TGTGCCAGCAGCTTGGGAGGCTGGAGCTCCTATAATTCACCCCTCCACTTT.

This clone was counted between two and nine times. This chain joins TRBV4-3 and TRBJ2-7; 9 bases match TRBD1. CDR1 is LGHNA and CDR2 is YSLEER in the germline V gene. The CDR3 loop spans 16 amino acids. Trimming cost V 1 base and J 4 bases; bases outside gene matches: 8. The CDR3 protein is CASSQGLDRGIYEQYF. The CDR3 DNA is TGCGCCAGCAGCCAAGGGTTGGACAGGGGTATATACGAGCAGTACTTC.

This sequence joins TRBV6-5 and TRBJ1-1, with 12 bases fitting TRBD1. The CDR3 consists of 15 residues. The germline gives CDR1 MNHEY, CDR2 SVGAGI. Trimming cost V 2 bases and J 8 bases; bases outside gene matches: 6. The CDR3 sequence is CASSYGGTGGSEAFF. CDR3 bases: TGTGCCAGCAGTTACGGGGGGACAGGGGGCTCCGAAGCTTTCTTT.

The chain couples TRBV4-3 to TRBJ1-3, with TRBD1 as a possible D gene (5 bases). Trimming shortened V by 4 bases and J by 0 bases, and 16 bases separated the two germline ends. CDR1 is LGHNA and CDR2 is YSLEER in the germline V gene. The CDR3 length is 17 residues. The CDR3, as DNA: TGCGCCAGCAGCCGCCTAGGGAGGAGGGGCTCTGGAAACACCATATATTTT. Translating it yields CASSRLGRRGSGNTIYF.